This TCR beta chain came from a study of T cell responses to AZD1222 COVID-19 vaccine. Germline V gene lookup returns CDR1 MDHEN and CDR2 SYDVKM. CDR3 length: 12 residues. The germline V and J ends were trimmed by 10 bases and 2 bases, with 10 bases remaining between them. Study-wide findings and caveats: The breadth and depth of Spike-specific TCRs increased once two AZD1222 doses had been given. Nearly half of the spike-specific TCRs reportedly recognize variant regions that carry no mutations. Regions 160-218 and 743-854 dominated among vaccine-associated CD4 TCRs spanning spike. Sampling that yielded the repertoires occurred only after the peak T cell response.

A word on this clone: Antigen specificity is unknown.

The data were produced by immunoSEQ multiplex PCR, yet TCRdb's version contains in-frame clones alone and is incomplete. The top ten hold around 0.9% of the sample, which has 150,000 to 200,000 clones, around 92% seen once. The clonotype originates from an adult in good health. The source material was peripheral blood, sampled on day 0 of AZD1222 vaccination. The rearrangement uses TRBV28 and TRBJ2-3; D is ambiguous. The CDR3 loop reads CAIQPNTDTQYF. The CDR3 DNA follows: TGTGCCATCCAACCTAACACAGATACGCAGTATTTT.